The rows below give T cell receptor beta chains drawn from one sample of a study of CD8+ T cells in alopecia areata. The data were produced by immunoSEQ multiplex PCR, yet TCRdb's version contains in-frame clones alone and is incomplete. The profile covers some 110,000 clones, with approximately 52% appearing a single time and approximately 31% taken by the ten largest. The specimen was CD8+ T cells sorted from blood, collected at week 4, from a patient treated with tofacitinib. The receptors were sampled from a human donor with alopecia areata. Both conserved end residues are part of each CDR3. Each record gives: clone size, D gene, J gene, V gene, CDR3 DNA, CDR3 protein. A D gene is named only where the DNA matches it firmly. The size of a clone is reported for some rows only, either as once, few or many, or as a class for expanded clones.

>few|.|TRBJ1-2|TRBV7-2
TGTGCCAGCACCTCCTCGGACAGTTACTATGGCTACACCTTC
CASTSSDSYYGYTF
>.|TRBD2|TRBJ2-1|TRBV5-1
TGCGCCAGCATCGATCCTAGCGGGGGGGATGAGCAGTTCTTC
CASIDPSGGDEQFF
>.|.|TRBJ1-3|TRBV30
TGTGCCTGGGTTGCCCGCCCGGGGACCATATATTTT
CAWVARPGTIYF
>.|.|TRBJ2-3|TRBV30
TGTGCCTGGACTAACTCTGGACTCACAGATACGCAGTATTTT
CAWTNSGLTDTQYF
>few|.|TRBJ2-5|TRBV29-1
TGCAGCGTTGAACAGGATGAGACCCAGTACTTC
CSVEQDETQYF
>few|TRBD1|TRBJ2-7|TRBV4-1
TGCGCCAGCAGCCAAGTTACAGGGGGTTCTTCCTACGAGCAGTACTTC
CASSQVTGGSSYEQYF
>.|.|TRBJ1-2|TRBV15
TGTGCCACCAGCAGAGTGGCGGGGACTTTCGGAACCAACTATGGCTACACCTTC
CATSRVAGTFGTNYGYTF
>few|.|TRBJ2-7|TRBV14
TGTGCCAGCAGCCAAGAGAGGAGGAGGCAGTACTTC
CASSQERRRQYF
>.|.|TRBJ2-7|TRBV29-1
TGCAGCGTTGAACTTCACCTCCACTCCTACGAGCAGTACTTC
CSVELHLHSYEQYF
>.|.|TRBJ1-2|TRBV29-1
TGCAGCGTTGAAGGGGGGAGCAGCTACACCTTC
CSVEGGSSYTF
>.|.|TRBJ2-1|TRBV6-1
TGTGCCAGCACCAACTCCCTAAGCTCCTACAATGAGCAGTTCTTC
CASTNSLSSYNEQFF
>few|.|TRBJ2-3|TRBV30
TGTGCCTGGAGTGACGGGTCGGGTGCAGATACGCAGTATTTT
CAWSDGSGADTQYF
>.|.|TRBJ2-7|TRBV7-2
TGTGCCAGCAGCTTCGTTGGGGCAGAGCAGTACTTC
CASSFVGAEQYF
>.|.|TRBJ2-6|TRBV30
TGTGCCTGGAGCGGTGAGGCGGCCGGGGCCAACGTCCTGACTTTC
CAWSGEAAGANVLTF
>.|TRBD1|TRBJ2-5|TRBV15
TGTGCCACCAGCGGACCAACAGGGGGCGGTGAGACCCAGTACTTC
CATSGPTGGGETQYF
>.|.|TRBJ1-6|TRBV9
TGTGCCAGCAGCGCGGGATCCGGTTCACCCCTCCACTTT
CASSAGSGSPLHF
>.|.|TRBJ2-7|TRBV29-1
TGCAGCGTTGTGCCCCTGACAGGATTATACGAGCAGTACTTC
CSVVPLTGLYEQYF
>few|.|TRBJ2-7|TRBV7-2
TGTGCCAGCAGCTTAGAGGTTCTTAGCTCCTACGAGCAGTACTTC
CASSLEVLSSYEQYF
>.|TRBD1|TRBJ2-3|TRBV30
TGTGCCTGGAGGGACAGGCTAACAGATACGCAGTATTTT
CAWRDRLTDTQYF
>.|TRBD1|TRBJ1-4|TRBV30
TGTGCCTGGAGTGTCCGGGACAGGGACGAAAAACTGTTTTTT
CAWSVRDRDEKLFF
>.|.|TRBJ2-1|TRBV7-3
TGTGCCAGCGCTCCTGCCGGGGGCCCCCGGGGTGAGCAGTTCTTC
CASAPAGGPRGEQFF
>.|.|TRBJ1-2|TRBV7-2
TGTGCCAGCAGCTTAGTCAGGACTTACACCTTC
CASSLVRTYTF
>.|.|TRBJ2-6|TRBV27
TGTGCCAGCAGTCCTTGGCCTGGGGCCAACGTCCTGACTTTC
CASSPWPGANVLTF
>.|.|TRBJ2-2|TRBV4-2
TGTGCCAGCAGCCAAGTCCCTGGTGGTGACGGGGAGCTGTTTTTT
CASSQVPGGDGELFF
>few|.|TRBJ1-2|TRBV29-1
TGCAGCGTTGAGAGGCGCGCAGGCGTTAACTATGGCTACACCTTC
CSVERRAGVNYGYTF
>.|TRBD1|TRBJ1-2|TRBV5-1
TGCGCCAGCAGCTCCCGACAGGGAAACTACACCTTC
CASSSRQGNYTF
>.|TRBD2|TRBJ2-1|TRBV11-1
TGTGCCAGCAGCCACATCGGGAGGAACAATGAGCAGTTCTTC
CASSHIGRNNEQFF
>few|.|TRBJ2-5|TRBV29-1
TGCAGCGTTGATAGGCAGGGCCTAGAAGAGACCCAGTACTTC
CSVDRQGLEETQYF
>.|.|TRBJ1-1|TRBV1
TGCACCAGCAGCCATCCCCGACAGGGCTCAATGAACACTGAAGCTTTCTTT
CTSSHPRQGSMNTEAFF
>.|.|TRBJ2-5|TRBV7-9
TGTGCCAGCAGCTTAGGCGTGGAGACCCAGTACTTC
CASSLGVETQYF
>.|.|TRBJ2-7|TRBV30
TGTGCCTGGAGAACAGGGAACTCCTACGAGCAGTACTTC
CAWRTGNSYEQYF
>few|.|TRBJ2-5|TRBV13
TGTGCCAGCAGCTCGACAAGAGAGACCCAGTACTTC
CASSSTRETQYF
>.|.|TRBJ2-5|TRBV4-1
TGCGCCAGCAGCCAAGACCCAGCACAAGAGACCCAGTACTTC
CASSQDPAQETQYF
>.|.|TRBJ2-1|TRBV29-1
TGCAGCGCCCTCTCGTGGAGAGTGGGATCCTACAATGAGCAGTTCTTC
CSALSWRVGSYNEQFF
>.|.|TRBJ2-5|TRBV30
TGTGCCTGGAAAACGGGGGACGAGACCCAGTACTTC
CAWKTGDETQYF
>.|.|TRBJ1-2|TRBV30
TGTGCCTGGAACCCGACGAGGAACTATGGCTACACCTTC
CAWNPTRNYGYTF
>.|.|TRBJ2-2|TRBV29-1
TGCAGCGTTATCTTACAGGGCTCGGTGACCGGGGAGCTGTTTTTT
CSVILQGSVTGELFF